The 8 T cell receptor beta chains in this list originate from one sample, sequenced in a study of blood T cell repertoires in COVID-19. Sequencing was performed with immunoSEQ multiplex PCR; in TCRdb, only in-frame clones are kept and a portion is missing. The table includes hundreds of thousands of clones, about 90% detected once. Sequences were obtained from peripheral blood. The receptors shown here come from a woman aged 40 to 50 who had recovered from COVID-19.

The J gene is TRBJ1-1, the V gene TRBV5-1; 7 bases are a match to TRBD1. The CDR3 is 13 amino acids. J lost 8 bases, V lost 0 bases, and 4 bases had no gene match. The germline V gene encodes CDR1 SGHRS and CDR2 YFSETQ. The CDR3 DNA sequence: TGCGCCAGCAGCTTGGGCCCGGGACAGGAAGCTTTCTTT. Its protein is CASSLGPGQEAFF.

To note about this clone: In the same sample, other DNA sequences code for this CDR3. CDR3 sequence: CASSYSRGNQPQHF. In DNA form, the CDR3 reads TGTGCCAGCAGTTACTCGAGGGGGAATCAGCCCCAGCATTTT. The chain employs TRBV6-5 and TRBJ1-5, with D maybe TRBD1 (6 bases). This CDR3 contains 14 residues. Per the germline V gene, CDR1 is MNHEY and CDR2 is SVGAGI. V was shortened by 0 bases and J by 4 bases, with 7 bases between the two germline ends.

This clone has a handful of counts. The V gene is TRBV2, the J gene TRBJ1-2; no clear D. Per germline, CDR1 SNHLY and CDR2 FYNNEI. V lost 5 bases, J lost 3 bases, and 10 bases lay in between. The CDR3 totals 13 residues. The CDR3 protein is CASSTERDYGYTF. The DNA for the CDR3 is TGTGCCAGCAGTACGGAGAGGGACTATGGCTACACCTTC.

The chain links TRBV4-1 to TRBJ2-5, with 8 bases matching TRBD2. Germline V gene lookup returns CDR1 MGHRA and CDR2 YSYEKL. The CDR3 consists of 15 residues. The junction had 6 bases not matched to a gene; V was cut back by 2 bases and J by 4 bases. For the CDR3, the DNA is TGCGCCAGCAGCCAATTGGGACTAGGGGGAGAGACCCAGTACTTC. Translation: CASSQLGLGGETQYF.

The rearrangement links TRBV5-1 to TRBJ2-5; perhaps TRBD2 as D (7 bases). The CDR3 covers 15 residues. Trimming stripped 0 bases from V and 4 bases from J, with 13 bases between. CDR1 is SGHRS, CDR2 YFSETQ, per germline. CDR3: CASSLGGGGPETQYF. In nucleotides, the CDR3 is TGCGCCAGCAGCTTGGGTGGCGGGGGCCCAGAGACCCAGTACTTC.

This clone was seen only a few times. V is TRBV6-4 and J is TRBJ1-5, with TRBD1 matching 8 bases. Trimming at V came to 2 bases and at J to 5 bases, leaving 5 bases not matched to a gene. Per germline, CDR1 MRHNA and CDR2 SNTAGT. The CDR3 loop spans 15 amino acids. Here the CDR3 reads CASSDGQGPDQPQHF. The CDR3 DNA reads TGTGCCAGCAGTGACGGACAGGGTCCCGATCAGCCCCAGCATTTT.

This clone was recorded only once. This chain connects TRBV5-1 to TRBJ1-2, with TRBD1 identical over 8 bases. CDR3 length: 12 amino acids. V dropped 4 bases and J dropped 7; count of bases not matched to a gene: 3. Germline CDR1 and CDR2: SGHRS and YFSETQ. The CDR3: CASSVDRAGYTF. CDR3 bases: TGCGCCAGCAGCGTGGACAGGGCTGGCTACACCTTC.

This clone has just one count. The V gene is TRBV9, the J gene TRBJ1-3, with no clear D. Trimming left V 4 bases short and J 5 bases short, with 19 bases between. Germline V lookup: CDR1 SGDLS, CDR2 YYNGEE. This CDR3 has 16 amino acids. CDR3 nucleotide sequence: TGTGCCAGCAGCCTCCCCCGAGACACAGAAAGAAACACCATATATTTT. It codes for CASSLPRDTERNTIYF. The full variable domain, in which reference TRBV9 and TRBJ1-3 provide the parts outside the CDR3, is DSGVTQTPKHLITATGQRVTLRCSPRSGDLSVYWYQQSLDQGLQFLIQYYNGEERAKGNILERFSAQQFPDLHSELNLSSLELGDSALYFCASSLPRDTERNTIYFGEGSWLTVV.